A selection of T cell receptor beta chains follows, all from one sample in a study of blood T cell repertoires in COVID-19. The method was immunoSEQ multiplex PCR; TCRdb's version includes in-frame clones alone and lacks a portion of them. The top ten hold approximately 1% of the sample, which has about 280,000 clones, around 90% seen once. The sequenced sample was PBMCs or T cells enriched from blood (not recorded which). The receptors derive from a young woman who had recovered from COVID-19. CDR3s include the opening cysteine and the closing phenylalanine or tryptophan. Fields, in order: V gene, clone size, D gene, CDR3 length, J gene, CDR3 protein, CDR3 DNA. D genes are given only for firm matches. Some rows have no size entry. The others give once, few or many, or a class for an expanded clone.

V gene: TRBV19
clone size: -
D gene: TRBD1
CDR3 length: 15
J gene: TRBJ2-3
CDR3 protein: CASSNRDRDTDTQYF
CDR3 DNA: TGTGCCAGTAGTAACCGGGACAGGGACACAGATACGCAGTATTTT

V gene: TRBV6-4
clone size: -
D gene: -
CDR3 length: 15
J gene: TRBJ2-7
CDR3 protein: CASRPTGTFPYEQYF
CDR3 DNA: TGTGCCAGCAGACCAACAGGGACCTTTCCCTACGAGCAGTACTTC

V gene: TRBV10-3
clone size: -
D gene: TRBD1
CDR3 length: 12
J gene: TRBJ1-1
CDR3 protein: CATRDRGTEAFF
CDR3 DNA: TGTGCCACCCGGGACAGGGGAACTGAAGCTTTCTTT

V gene: TRBV9
clone size: -
D gene: -
CDR3 length: 13
J gene: TRBJ1-2
CDR3 protein: CASSRDREYGYTF
CDR3 DNA: TGTGCCAGCAGCCGCGACAGAGAATACGGCTACACCTTC

V gene: TRBV28
clone size: -
D gene: -
CDR3 length: 14
J gene: TRBJ2-4
CDR3 protein: CASGSRGLGDIQYF
CDR3 DNA: TGTGCCAGCGGATCGCGGGGCCTCGGGGACATTCAGTACTTC

V gene: TRBV11-2
clone size: -
D gene: -
CDR3 length: 12
J gene: TRBJ1-1
CDR3 protein: CASSRSGVRAFF
CDR3 DNA: TGTGCCAGCAGCCGGAGCGGGGTGAGGGCTTTCTTT

V gene: TRBV6-5
clone size: -
D gene: TRBD2
CDR3 length: 15
J gene: TRBJ2-1
CDR3 protein: CASRNGLAGINEQFF
CDR3 DNA: TGTGCCAGCAGAAACGGACTAGCGGGGATCAATGAGCAGTTCTTC

V gene: TRBV9
clone size: -
D gene: -
CDR3 length: 14
J gene: TRBJ1-1
CDR3 protein: CASSASGQSTEAFF
CDR3 DNA: TGTGCCAGCAGCGCCTCAGGACAATCTACTGAAGCTTTCTTT

V gene: TRBV7-8
clone size: -
D gene: -
CDR3 length: 16
J gene: TRBJ1-5
CDR3 protein: CASTHLAKGPSSPQHF
CDR3 DNA: TGTGCCAGCACCCACTTGGCCAAGGGGCCCTCATCGCCCCAGCATTTT

V gene: TRBV2
clone size: -
D gene: TRBD2
CDR3 length: 16
J gene: TRBJ2-1
CDR3 protein: CASGGRRGTSGREQFF
CDR3 DNA: TGTGCCAGCGGAGGACGGAGAGGGACTAGCGGGAGGGAGCAGTTCTTC

V gene: TRBV6-5
clone size: -
D gene: -
CDR3 length: 15
J gene: TRBJ2-7
CDR3 protein: CASSYKSPGLAEQYF
CDR3 DNA: TGTGCCAGCAGTTATAAATCCCCCGGGTTGGCCGAGCAGTACTTC

V gene: TRBV4-1
clone size: -
D gene: -
CDR3 length: 13
J gene: TRBJ2-1
CDR3 protein: CASSWRAYNEQFF
CDR3 DNA: TGCGCCAGCAGCTGGAGGGCCTACAATGAGCAGTTCTTC

V gene: TRBV4-1
clone size: -
D gene: TRBD1
CDR3 length: 18
J gene: TRBJ1-1
CDR3 protein: CASSQEHRGTAGLSEAFF
CDR3 DNA: TGCGCCAGCAGCCAAGAGCACAGGGGCACAGCGGGTTTGTCTGAAGCTTTCTTT

V gene: TRBV27
clone size: -
D gene: -
CDR3 length: 14
J gene: TRBJ1-6
CDR3 protein: CASSLAGSLSPLHF
CDR3 DNA: TGTGCCAGCAGTTTAGCGGGGTCTCTTTCACCCCTCCACTTT

V gene: TRBV27
clone size: -
D gene: -
CDR3 length: 15
J gene: TRBJ1-2
CDR3 protein: CASSFGGGSLDGYTF
CDR3 DNA: TGTGCCAGCAGTTTTGGCGGGGGCAGTTTGGATGGCTACACCTTC

V gene: TRBV5-1
clone size: -
D gene: TRBD1
CDR3 length: 15
J gene: TRBJ2-7
CDR3 protein: CASSLAQGVYYEQYF
CDR3 DNA: TGCGCCAGCAGCTTGGCACAGGGGGTCTACTACGAGCAGTACTTC

V gene: TRBV27
clone size: -
D gene: TRBD1
CDR3 length: 16
J gene: TRBJ1-1
CDR3 protein: CASILSLGTGLTEAFF
CDR3 DNA: TGTGCCAGCATCCTCAGCCTCGGGACAGGGCTCACTGAAGCTTTCTTT

V gene: TRBV5-1
clone size: -
D gene: TRBD1
CDR3 length: 13
J gene: TRBJ2-1
CDR3 protein: CASSLAGGNEQFF
CDR3 DNA: TGCGCCAGCAGCTTAGCAGGGGGCAATGAGCAGTTCTTC

V gene: TRBV30
clone size: -
D gene: -
CDR3 length: 15
J gene: TRBJ1-6
CDR3 protein: CAWSVRTDYNSPLHF
CDR3 DNA: TGTGCCTGGAGTGTACGGACAGACTATAATTCACCCCTCCACTTT

V gene: TRBV15
clone size: -
D gene: -
CDR3 length: 15
J gene: TRBJ1-1
CDR3 protein: CATSRDTRSYTEAFF
CDR3 DNA: TGTGCCACCAGCAGAGACACAAGGAGTTACACTGAAGCTTTCTTT

V gene: TRBV5-4
clone size: -
D gene: -
CDR3 length: 14
J gene: TRBJ1-2
CDR3 protein: CASSALDGSYGYTF
CDR3 DNA: TGTGCCAGCAGCGCCCTGGACGGGAGCTATGGCTACACCTTC

V gene: TRBV2
clone size: -
D gene: TRBD2
CDR3 length: 13
J gene: TRBJ2-3
CDR3 protein: CASGAGGTDTQYF
CDR3 DNA: TGTGCCAGCGGGGCGGGGGGAACAGATACGCAGTATTTT

V gene: TRBV5-4
clone size: -
D gene: TRBD1
CDR3 length: 16
J gene: TRBJ1-2
CDR3 protein: CASSLWPDREAYGYTF
CDR3 DNA: TGTGCCAGCAGCTTGTGGCCCGACAGGGAAGCGTATGGCTACACCTTC

V gene: TRBV5-1
clone size: -
D gene: TRBD1
CDR3 length: 18
J gene: TRBJ2-7
CDR3 protein: CASSLNPGTGTGTYEQYF
CDR3 DNA: TGCGCCAGCAGCCTCAACCCGGGGACCGGGACAGGGACCTACGAGCAGTACTTC

V gene: TRBV3-1/TRBV3-2
clone size: -
D gene: TRBD1
CDR3 length: 15
J gene: TRBJ1-2
CDR3 protein: CASSPRQGRNYGYTF
CDR3 DNA: TGTGCCAGCAGCCCAAGACAGGGCCGAAACTATGGCTACACCTTC

V gene: TRBV5-5
clone size: -
D gene: -
CDR3 length: 15
J gene: TRBJ1-5
CDR3 protein: CASSLQQTSNQPQHF
CDR3 DNA: TGTGCCAGCAGCTTGCAACAGACTAGCAATCAGCCCCAGCATTTT

V gene: TRBV15
clone size: -
D gene: TRBD2
CDR3 length: 17
J gene: TRBJ2-1
CDR3 protein: CATSSNLAGGRYNEQFF
CDR3 DNA: TGTGCCACCAGCAGCAATCTAGCGGGGGGGAGATACAATGAGCAGTTCTTC

V gene: TRBV19
clone size: -
D gene: TRBD2
CDR3 length: 17
J gene: TRBJ2-2
CDR3 protein: CASSPRTSGGNTGELFF
CDR3 DNA: TGTGCCAGTAGTCCCCGGACTAGCGGGGGAAACACCGGGGAGCTGTTTTTT

V gene: TRBV4-3
clone size: -
D gene: TRBD2
CDR3 length: 14
J gene: TRBJ2-5
CDR3 protein: CASSQRGVGETQYF
CDR3 DNA: TGCGCCAGCAGCCAGCGGGGGGTTGGGGAGACCCAGTACTTC

V gene: TRBV6-2/TRBV6-3
clone size: -
D gene: TRBD1
CDR3 length: 19
J gene: TRBJ2-2
CDR3 protein: CASSYPLKRTGTNTGELFF
CDR3 DNA: TGTGCCAGCAGTTACCCTTTAAAAAGGACAGGGACGAACACCGGGGAGCTGTTTTTT

V gene: TRBV5-8
clone size: -
D gene: -
CDR3 length: 14
J gene: TRBJ2-7
CDR3 protein: CASTPDGLSYEQYF
CDR3 DNA: TGTGCCAGCACCCCAGACGGACTCTCCTACGAGCAGTACTTC

V gene: TRBV7-2
clone size: -
D gene: -
CDR3 length: 13
J gene: TRBJ1-4
CDR3 protein: CASRTGYHEKLFF
CDR3 DNA: TGTGCCAGCAGAACAGGGTACCATGAAAAACTGTTTTTT

V gene: TRBV5-1
clone size: few
D gene: -
CDR3 length: 12
J gene: TRBJ1-5
CDR3 protein: CASRESNQPQHF
CDR3 DNA: TGCGCCAGTCGGGAGAGCAATCAGCCCCAGCATTTT

V gene: TRBV18
clone size: -
D gene: -
CDR3 length: 12
J gene: TRBJ1-1
CDR3 protein: CASSPLGTEAFF
CDR3 DNA: TGTGCCAGCTCACCACTCGGTACTGAAGCTTTCTTT

V gene: TRBV15
clone size: -
D gene: TRBD2
CDR3 length: 18
J gene: TRBJ2-7
CDR3 protein: CATSRRDFGVAGMGEQYF
CDR3 DNA: TGTGCCACCAGCCGCAGAGATTTCGGGGTAGCGGGAATGGGTGAGCAGTACTTC

V gene: TRBV5-1
clone size: -
D gene: -
CDR3 length: 14
J gene: TRBJ2-7
CDR3 protein: CASSSNRVAAEQYF
CDR3 DNA: TGCGCCAGCAGCTCAAACAGGGTGGCGGCCGAGCAGTACTTC

V gene: TRBV5-8
clone size: -
D gene: TRBD2
CDR3 length: 14
J gene: TRBJ2-7
CDR3 protein: CASSLVAGSYEQYF
CDR3 DNA: TGTGCCAGCAGCTTGGTAGCGGGGTCCTACGAGCAGTACTTC

V gene: TRBV3-1/TRBV3-2
clone size: -
D gene: TRBD1
CDR3 length: 14
J gene: TRBJ2-2
CDR3 protein: CASSQYRGTGELFF
CDR3 DNA: TGTGCCAGCAGCCAGTACAGGGGCACCGGGGAGCTGTTTTTT

V gene: TRBV7-2
clone size: once
D gene: -
CDR3 length: 17
J gene: TRBJ2-2
CDR3 protein: CASSLAGQHLNTGELFF
CDR3 DNA: TGTGCCAGCAGCTTAGCGGGACAACACCTGAACACCGGGGAGCTGTTTTTT

V gene: TRBV28
clone size: -
D gene: -
CDR3 length: 12
J gene: TRBJ2-5
CDR3 protein: CAGSPAQETQYF
CDR3 DNA: TGTGCGGGGAGTCCGGCCCAAGAGACCCAGTACTTC

V gene: TRBV10-1
clone size: -
D gene: TRBD1
CDR3 length: 16
J gene: TRBJ2-7
CDR3 protein: CASSGAEGQGAYEQYF
CDR3 DNA: TGCGCCAGCAGTGGGGCGGAGGGACAGGGGGCCTACGAGCAGTACTTC

V gene: TRBV6-1
clone size: -
D gene: TRBD1
CDR3 length: 16
J gene: TRBJ1-3
CDR3 protein: CASSEATGGFGNTIYF
CDR3 DNA: TGTGCCAGCAGTGAAGCGACAGGGGGTTTTGGAAACACCATATATTTT

V gene: TRBV7-9
clone size: few
D gene: -
CDR3 length: 13
J gene: TRBJ1-2
CDR3 protein: CASSLPRKNGYTF
CDR3 DNA: TGTGCCAGCAGCCTACCCCGAAAGAATGGCTACACCTTC

V gene: TRBV11-1
clone size: -
D gene: -
CDR3 length: 15
J gene: TRBJ2-7
CDR3 protein: CASSQGQGFGYEQYF
CDR3 DNA: TGTGCCAGCAGCCAAGGGCAGGGTTTCGGGTACGAGCAGTACTTC

V gene: TRBV7-3
clone size: once
D gene: -
CDR3 length: 14
J gene: TRBJ2-7
CDR3 protein: CASSPDIPPYEQYF
CDR3 DNA: TGTGCCAGCAGCCCCGACATCCCCCCCTACGAGCAGTACTTC

V gene: TRBV19
clone size: few
D gene: -
CDR3 length: 13
J gene: TRBJ1-3
CDR3 protein: CASMLSSGNTIYF
CDR3 DNA: TGTGCCAGTATGCTGAGCTCTGGAAACACCATATATTTT

V gene: TRBV6-5
clone size: -
D gene: TRBD1
CDR3 length: 13
J gene: TRBJ2-7
CDR3 protein: CATRRTGTYEQYF
CDR3 DNA: TGTGCCACCCGACGGACAGGGACCTACGAGCAGTACTTC

V gene: TRBV2
clone size: -
D gene: -
CDR3 length: 16
J gene: TRBJ1-5
CDR3 protein: CASRDDGGYSNQPQHF
CDR3 DNA: TGTGCCAGCAGAGATGACGGGGGGTATAGCAATCAGCCCCAGCATTTT

V gene: TRBV9
clone size: -
D gene: -
CDR3 length: 15
J gene: TRBJ1-2
CDR3 protein: CASSAERGGNYGYTF
CDR3 DNA: TGTGCCAGCAGCGCCGAGAGGGGAGGAAACTATGGCTACACCTTC

V gene: TRBV29-1
clone size: -
D gene: -
CDR3 length: 15
J gene: TRBJ1-1
CDR3 protein: CSVGRGSGLNTEAFF
CDR3 DNA: TGCAGCGTGGGCCGGGGATCAGGACTGAACACTGAAGCTTTCTTT

V gene: TRBV7-3
clone size: -
D gene: -
CDR3 length: 17
J gene: TRBJ2-1
CDR3 protein: CASSLSDSTSAYNEQFF
CDR3 DNA: TGTGCCAGCAGCTTATCCGACTCGACTAGTGCATATAATGAGCAGTTCTTC

V gene: TRBV28
clone size: -
D gene: -
CDR3 length: 14
J gene: TRBJ1-1
CDR3 protein: CASSGRQGAPEAFF
CDR3 DNA: TGTGCCAGCAGTGGCCGGCAGGGTGCCCCTGAAGCTTTCTTT